This passage covers 12 T cell receptor beta chains from one sample sequenced in a study of blood T cell repertoires in COVID-19 (dated by TCRdb to the early 2020s). Libraries were constructed by the immunoSEQ multiplex PCR assay. Held by TCRdb, this immuneACCESS table contains in-frame sequences only and omits some clones. Under half of the omission traces to an unresolved V gene where checked; the cause of the rest is unknown. The sample has approximately 250,000 clones on record, approximately 85% of them singletons. The ten biggest clones cover about 8.2% of the sample. The sequencing input was PBMCs or T cells enriched from blood (not recorded which). The receptor set was obtained from a woman aged 50 to 60 with acute COVID-19.

The V and J genes are TRBV29-1 and TRBJ1-2, with 8 bases identical to TRBD1. This CDR3 contains 12 residues. The germline V gene has CDR1 SQVTM and CDR2 ANQGSEA. The trim removed 7 bases at V and 8 bases at J, leaving 9 bases unmatched. The CDR3 reads CSAGKTGEGYTF. In DNA form, the CDR3 reads TGCAGCGCTGGGAAGACAGGGGAAGGCTACACCTTC.

The chain couples TRBV19 to TRBJ2-3; D unresolved. This CDR3 is built from 13 residues. The germline V and J ends were trimmed by 6 bases and 4 bases, with 11 bases remaining between them. Germline CDR1 LNHDA, CDR2 SQIVND (reference sequence). Here the CDR3 reads CASRPEYADTQYF. DNA for the CDR3: TGTGCCAGTAGACCGGAGTATGCAGATACGCAGTATTTT.

This sequence joins TRBV12-5 and TRBJ1-1; no definite D call. This CDR3 has 13 residues. The ends were cut back, 2 bases at V and 1 base at J, with 5 bases in the middle. Per the germline V gene, CDR1 is LGHNT and CDR2 is FRNRAP. CDR3 loop: CASGLRRNTEAFF. As DNA, the CDR3 is TGTGCTAGTGGTTTGAGGAGGAACACTGAAGCTTTCTTT. The full variable domain, with the rest looked up from reference TRBV12-5 and TRBJ1-1, is DARVTQTPRHKVTEMGQEVTMRCQPILGHNTVFWYRQTMMQGLELLAYFRNRAPLDDSGMPKDRFSAEMPDATLATLKIQPSEPRDSAVYFCASGLRRNTEAFFGQGTRLTVV.

The J gene is TRBJ1-4, the V gene TRBV5-1; 8 nucleotides align to TRBD1. Germline-derived CDR1 and CDR2 are SGHRS and YFSETQ. Unmatched junction bases numbered 0, after V lost 2 bases and J lost 0 bases. This CDR3 has 15 amino acids. The CDR3 protein is CASSLQGATNEKLFF. The CDR3 nucleotides are TGCGCCAGCAGCTTACAGGGGGCAACTAATGAAAAACTGTTTTTT.

The chain is built from TRBV5-4 and TRBJ2-4; TRBD1 agrees at 11 bases. This CDR3 region has 15 residues. V lost 3 bases, J lost 6 bases, and 5 bases stayed unmatched. Germline V lookup: CDR1 SGHNT, CDR2 YYREEE (reference sequence). The CDR3 reads CASSSGTGGGNIQYF. CDR3 DNA sequence: TGTGCCAGCAGCTCCGGGACAGGGGGTGGAAACATTCAGTACTTC. Complete variable domain (other parts from reference TRBV5-4 and TRBJ2-4): ETGVTQSPTHLIKTRGQQVTLRCSSQSGHNTVSWYQQALGQGPQFIFQYYREEENGRGNFPPRFSGLQFPNYSSELNVNALELDDSALYLCASSSGTGGGNIQYFGAGTRLSVL.

The rearrangement joins TRBV30 to TRBJ1-1; 8 bases match TRBD1. The CDR3 consists of 11 residues. Germline loops: CDR1 GTSNPN, CDR2 SVGIG (reference sequence). The ends lost 7 bases at V and 4 bases at J; junction bases unmatched: 2. CDR3 nucleotide sequence: TGTGCCTATACAGGGGGCACTGAAGCTTTCTTT. Translating it yields CAYTGGTEAFF.

The genes are TRBV19 and TRBJ1-1; weak D call: TRBD1 (5 bases). V was shortened by 3 bases and J by 1 base, with 12 bases between the two germline ends. The CDR3 has 15 amino acids. Germline assignment: CDR1 LNHDA and CDR2 SQIVND (reference sequence). The CDR3 DNA is TGTGCCAGTAGTATCGGGGGTGGGGCGAACACTGAAGCTTTCTTT. As protein: CASSIGGGANTEAFF.

The gene calls are TRBV5-1 and TRBJ1-3; D is uncertain. The CDR3 consists of 16 residues. CDR1 is SGHRS, CDR2 YFSETQ, per germline. The germline V and J ends were trimmed by 0 bases and 4 bases, with 14 bases remaining between them. CDR3 residues: CASSLEASIGGNTIYF. As DNA, the CDR3 is TGCGCCAGCAGCTTGGAGGCCTCAATCGGGGGAAACACCATATATTTT.

V and J are TRBV4-2 and TRBJ1-5; TRBD1 might be the D (5 bases). Germline V CDR1 and CDR2: LGHNA, YNFKEQ. This CDR3 has 17 residues. V shed 4 bases and J shed 5 bases, with 21 bases lying between them. CDR3 bases: TGTGCCAGCAGCCCGGAACCGGCCGGACATTTGGATCAGCCCCAGCATTTT. Protein: CASSPEPAGHLDQPQHF.

This clone has just a few counts. The chain employs TRBV18 and TRBJ1-6, with no clear D. Trimming left V 3 bases short and J 7 bases short, with 10 bases between. The CDR3 is made up of 14 amino acids. In germline, CDR1 is KGHSH, CDR2 LQKENI. CDR3 sequence reads: CASSPSGLNSPLHF. Here the CDR3 DNA reads TGTGCCAGCTCACCCTCGGGTCTCAATTCACCCCTCCACTTT.

The chain links TRBV7-2 to TRBJ1-5; the D is unclear. CDR3 length equals 13 residues. With 6 bases removed from V and 2 bases from J, the gap between germline ends came to 8 bases. Per the germline V gene, CDR1 is SGHTA and CDR2 is FQGNSA. This chain's CDR3 is CASSLRGNQPQHF. The CDR3 DNA reads TGTGCCAGCAGTCTGCGTGGCAATCAGCCCCAGCATTTT.

J is TRBJ1-2 and V is TRBV7-9; 9 bases map to TRBD1. Germline CDR1 SEHNR, CDR2 FQNEAQ (reference sequence). The CDR3 is 14 amino acids. J gave up 8 bases and V 5 bases, and 9 bases lay outside the gene matches. CDR3 DNA: TGTGCCAGCAGCCCCGAACAGGGGGCGCGCGGCTACACCTTC. Translation: CASSPEQGARGYTF.